The entry below gives a single T cell receptor beta chain sequence along with its context. This specimen comes from a study of OX40 agonist ivuxolimab in advanced cancers. Looked up from germline, CDR1 is SGHTA and CDR2 is FQGTGA. This CDR3 comprises 14 residues. Trimming removed 2 bases at V and 0 bases at J, with 6 bases between. TCRdb keeps only in-frame clones here, not all; method: immunoSEQ multiplex PCR. The data contain around 110,000 clones, 90% to 95% of them seen just once; the ten biggest clones take up more than 0.15%. Here the sequenced sample was CD4+ or CD8+ T cells sorted from blood, taken in a trial of the OX40 agonist ivuxolimab. The chain uses TRBV7-3 and TRBJ2-3; no definite D call. The source of this sequence is an adult with an advanced solid tumor such as melanoma, head and neck, liver or kidney cancer. The DNA of the CDR3 is TGTGCCAGCAGCTTAGCGTCTAGCACAGATACGCAGTATTTT. Its protein is CASSLASSTDTQYF. The entire variable domain, with the rest obtained from reference TRBV7-3 and TRBJ2-3, is as follows: GAGVSQTPSNKVTEKGKYVELRCDPISGHTALYWYRQSLGQGPEFLIYFQGTGAADDSGLPNDRFFAVRPEGSVSTLKIQRTERGDSAVYLCASSLASSTDTQYFGPGTRLTVL.